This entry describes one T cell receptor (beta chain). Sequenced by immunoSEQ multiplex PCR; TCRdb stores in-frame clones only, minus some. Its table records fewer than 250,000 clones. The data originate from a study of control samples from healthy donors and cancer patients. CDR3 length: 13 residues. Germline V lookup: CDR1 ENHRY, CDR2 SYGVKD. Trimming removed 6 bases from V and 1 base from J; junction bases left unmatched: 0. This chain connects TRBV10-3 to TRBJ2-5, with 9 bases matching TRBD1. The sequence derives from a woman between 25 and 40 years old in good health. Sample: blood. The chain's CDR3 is CAIRTGGQETQYF. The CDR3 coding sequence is TGTGCCATCAGGACAGGGGGCCAAGAGACCCAGTACTTC.